Below are 30 T cell receptor beta chains sequenced from a single sample in a study of cytomegalovirus exposure and HLA in healthy donors. PCR used 60 Vbeta primers and 13 Jbeta primers. Profiling relied on immunoSEQ multiplex PCR, and the TCRdb table lists in-frame clones only, not all of them. The data contain around 150,000 clones, roughly 80% of them singletons. Sequenced material: PBMCs. These receptors came from a middle-aged man in good health and CMV-seropositive.

This chain links TRBV2 with TRBJ2-1; D not certain. The CDR3 runs 19 residues. Germline V gene lookup returns CDR1 SNHLY and CDR2 FYNNEI. V dropped 2 bases and J dropped 0 bases, with 20 bases sitting between them. Here the CDR3 DNA reads TGTGCCAGCAGTGAATGGAGCTACCGCCTTCTCCTCTCCTACAATGAGCAGTTCTTC. This codes for CASSEWSYRLLLSYNEQFF.

The chain joins TRBV15 to TRBJ2-7, with D possibly TRBD2 on 5 matching bases. The CDR3 has 13 amino acids. Germline CDR1 LNHNV, CDR2 YYDKDF (reference sequence). The ends were cut back, 0 bases at V and 4 bases at J, with 7 bases in the middle. This CDR3 is CATSRETGYEQYF. CDR3 DNA: TGTGCCACCAGCAGAGAGACGGGATACGAGCAGTACTTC.

The chain has TRBV14 and TRBJ1-1; D is perhaps TRBD1 (5 bases). This CDR3 contains 15 residues. Per the germline V gene, CDR1 is SGHDN and CDR2 is FVKESK. Trimming took off 2 bases at V and 3 bases at J, with 13 bases between the two ends. CDR3 coding DNA: TGTGCCAGCAGCCAAACCGGGGGTGGAGACACTGAAGCTTTCTTT. This gives the protein CASSQTGGGDTEAFF.

A few counts support this clone. The genes are TRBV7-9 and TRBJ1-2; TRBD1 aligns across 10 bases. Germline assignment: CDR1 SEHNR and CDR2 FQNEAQ (reference sequence). This CDR3 region has 16 residues. Trimming removed 7 bases from V and 3 bases from J; junction bases left unmatched: 11. Here the CDR3 DNA reads TGTGCCAGCACAAGCGGGACAGGGGCGCTCGACTATGGCTACACCTTC. This encodes CASTSGTGALDYGYTF.

The rearrangement joins TRBV11-2 to TRBJ2-3; 9 bases agree with TRBD1. The germline V gene has CDR1 SGHAT and CDR2 FQNNGV. V lost 0 bases and J lost 4; bases outside the gene matches: 5. CDR3 length: 16 amino acids. CDR3 sequence: CASSLDMGQGADTQYF. The CDR3 DNA reads TGTGCCAGCAGCTTAGATATGGGACAGGGAGCAGATACGCAGTATTTT.

The chain joins TRBV27 to TRBJ1-5; D call uncertain. The CDR3 length is 16 residues. The ends were cut back, 6 bases at V and 3 bases at J, with 18 bases in the middle. Looked up from germline, CDR1 is MNHEY and CDR2 is SMNVEV (reference sequence). In nucleotides, the CDR3 is TGTGCCAGCAGCGTAGGAGGGCACCTTATCAATCAGCCCCAGCATTTT. Amino acid sequence: CASSVGGHLINQPQHF.

The rearrangement joins TRBV27 to TRBJ2-1; tentatively, D is TRBD2 (5 bases). V lost 5 bases and J 9 bases, leaving 14 bases between the germline ends. The CDR3 loop spans 13 amino acids. Germline V lookup: CDR1 MNHEY, CDR2 SMNVEV (reference sequence). CDR3 coding DNA: TGTGCCAGCAGTCTACTAGGCTATGGTGAGCAGTTCTTC. This translates into CASSLLGYGEQFF.

This chain connects TRBV6-5 to TRBJ2-3; 9 nucleotides line up with TRBD2. The CDR3 has 16 amino acids. After removal of 0 bases from V and 2 bases from J, the junction contained 3 bases not matched to a gene. The germline V gene encodes CDR1 MNHEY and CDR2 SVGAGI. Here the CDR3 reads CASSYSPSGVTDTQYF. Here the CDR3 DNA reads TGTGCCAGCAGTTACTCGCCTAGCGGGGTCACAGATACGCAGTATTTT.

This chain joins TRBV7-7 and TRBJ1-4; no definite D call. Trimming removed 3 bases from V and 8 bases from J, with 10 bases in between. Germline V lookup: CDR1 SSHAT, CDR2 FNYEAQ (reference sequence). The CDR3 has 13 residues. The CDR3 nucleotides read TGTGCCAGCAGCTTTTCAGTGAAAGAAAAACTGTTTTTT. Encoded protein: CASSFSVKEKLFF.

The chain recombines TRBV7-6 with TRBJ2-1, with D possibly being TRBD2 (5 bases). CDR1 is SGHVS, CDR2 FNYEAQ, per germline. The V end was cut by 6 bases, the J end by 10 bases, with 19 bases between. The CDR3 has 14 amino acids. This CDR3 is CASSDPGRGLEQFF. In nucleotides, the CDR3 is TGTGCCAGCAGTGATCCGGGCCGAGGGCTGGAGCAGTTCTTC.

The genes are TRBV5-1 and TRBJ1-1, with no clear D. V lost 0 bases, J lost 2 bases, and 14 bases lay in between. Germline CDR1 is SGHRS and CDR2 is YFSETQ. The CDR3 runs 16 residues. In DNA form, the CDR3 reads TGCGCCAGCAGCTTGGTCCCGGGAACAGAAAACACTGAAGCTTTCTTT. Translated: CASSLVPGTENTEAFF.

This chain joins TRBV18 and TRBJ2-7; D uncertain. CDR1 is KGHSH, CDR2 LQKENI, per germline. V dropped 3 bases and J dropped 6 bases, with 6 bases sitting between them. This CDR3 region has 11 residues. CDR3 sequence (DNA): TGTGCCAGCTCACCCTCCAGCGAGCAGTACTTC. Amino acids: CASSPSSEQYF.

The V call is TRBV15, the J call TRBJ2-7; maybe TRBD1 (5 bases). Germline V CDR1 and CDR2: LNHNV, YYDKDF (reference sequence). V gave up 1 base and J gave up 6 bases, with 10 bases separating them. The CDR3 is 13 amino acids. The CDR3 DNA is TGTGCCACCAGCAGAGGGGAAGGGGCCGAGCAGTACTTC. As protein: CATSRGEGAEQYF.

This clone occurred once. This rearrangement joins TRBV7-9 to TRBJ1-2, with TRBD1 matching over 8 bases. The germline gives CDR1 SEHNR, CDR2 FQNEAQ (reference sequence). J lost 3 bases, V lost 8 bases, and 8 bases had no gene match. The CDR3 runs 14 residues. CDR3 loop: CASFDRGRDYGYTF. The CDR3 nucleotides are TGTGCCAGCTTTGACAGGGGAAGGGACTATGGCTACACCTTC.

This sequence joins TRBV30 and TRBJ1-2; D not resolved. V was cut by 5 bases and J by 2 bases, with 21 bases left in between. CDR1 GTSNPN and CDR2 SVGIG come from the germline V gene (reference sequence). This CDR3 contains 16 residues. CDR3 sequence reads: CAWVATVLYNNYGYTF. CDR3 nucleotides: TGTGCCTGGGTCGCCACGGTTCTTTATAACAACTATGGCTACACCTTC.

V usage is TRBV5-1 and J usage is TRBJ2-1; D gene unclear. Trimming stripped 3 bases from V and 5 bases from J, with 3 bases between. The germline V gene has CDR1 SGHRS and CDR2 YFSETQ. This CDR3 has 11 residues. The CDR3 nucleotides are TGCGCCAGCAGCTCGGACAATGAGCAGTTCTTC. Amino acid sequence: CASSSDNEQFF.

The genes are TRBV6-5 and TRBJ1-2, with 7 bases fitting TRBD1. CDR1 and CDR2 from the germline V gene are MNHEY and SVGAGI. With 8 bases clipped from V and 1 base from J, the junction kept 4 bases outside the gene matches. The CDR3 contains 13 residues. CDR3 loop: CASQGGVNYGYTF. The CDR3 DNA follows: TGTGCCAGCCAGGGGGGAGTTAACTATGGCTACACCTTC.

The chain couples TRBV6-5 to TRBJ1-5; D not resolved. This CDR3 region has 16 residues. The V gene's germline CDR1 is MNHEY and CDR2 SVGAGI. V lost 4 bases and J lost 0, with 13 bases in between. The CDR3 loop is CASSLSGANSNQPQHF. The CDR3 region has the DNA TGTGCCAGCAGTTTGAGCGGCGCAAATAGCAATCAGCCCCAGCATTTT.

Only one count was recorded for this clone. This chain connects TRBV10-1 to TRBJ2-6; the match to TRBD1 covers 7 bases. With 4 bases clipped from V and 1 base from J, the junction kept 16 bases outside the gene matches. Germline CDR1 reads WNHNN; CDR2 reads SYGVQD (reference sequence). The CDR3 covers 20 residues. In DNA form, the CDR3 reads TGCGCCAGCAGTGTAGGGTTTCGGCAGGGGGTTTCGTCTGGGGCCAACGTCCTGACTTTC. Amino acid sequence: CASSVGFRQGVSSGANVLTF.

The rearrangement joins TRBV18 to TRBJ1-1; 9 nucleotides match TRBD1. Per germline, CDR1 KGHSH and CDR2 LQKENI. This CDR3 has 17 residues. The trim removed 6 bases at V and 0 bases at J, leaving 11 bases unmatched. CDR3 sequence (DNA): TGTGCCAGCTCTCGTGGGACAGGGAGCCCCATGAACACTGAAGCTTTCTTT. Translated, it gives CASSRGTGSPMNTEAFF.

The V and J genes are TRBV19 and TRBJ1-1; D ambiguous. With 3 bases removed from V and 4 bases from J, the gap between germline ends came to 9 bases. CDR1 and CDR2 from the germline V gene are LNHDA and SQIVND (reference sequence). This CDR3 is built from 13 residues. The CDR3 coding sequence is TGTGCCAGTAGTATTACGGAGAGCACTGAAGCTTTCTTT. It codes for CASSITESTEAFF.

With regard to this clone: The same CDR3 also results from other DNA sequences found in this sample. The chain couples TRBV27 to TRBJ2-2; D gene uncertain. V was shortened by 3 bases and J by 5 bases, with 7 bases between the two germline ends. The CDR3 spans 13 residues. Germline CDR1 reads MNHEY; CDR2 reads SMNVEV (reference sequence). The CDR3 nucleotides read TGTGCCAGCAGTTTTCCTCTAACCGGGGAGCTGTTTTTT. Translation gives CASSFPLTGELFF.

This chain links TRBV10-3 with TRBJ1-1, with D possibly TRBD1 on 6 matching bases. V lost 5 bases and J lost 1, with 8 bases in between. From germline, CDR1 is ENHRY and CDR2 SYGVKD. CDR3 size: 13 residues. This CDR3 is CAISTGRNTEAFF. CDR3 DNA sequence: TGTGCCATCAGTACAGGGCGGAACACTGAAGCTTTCTTT.

In this sample, this clone turned up once. The CDR3: CASSSQGLDTIYF. DNA of the CDR3: TGCGCCAGCAGCTCACAGGGTTTAGACACCATATATTTT. The genes are TRBV5-1 and TRBJ1-3, with a tentative D call TRBD1 (6 bases). The germline gives CDR1 SGHRS, CDR2 YFSETQ. V lost 3 bases and J lost 8, with 12 bases in between. This CDR3 region has 13 residues.

The table lists this clone with a few counts. V usage is TRBV13 and J usage is TRBJ1-1; 7 bases fit TRBD1. J lost 8 bases, V lost 5 bases, and 11 bases had no gene match. The CDR3 length is 14 residues. Germline V gene data show CDR1 as PRHDT and CDR2 as FYEKMQ (reference sequence). The CDR3 region has the DNA TGTGCCAGCAGCACCTGGGACAGCCGGAGGGAAGCTTTCTTT. Translation: CASSTWDSRREAFF.

This chain uses TRBV7-9 with TRBJ1-5; the D is unclear. Germline V lookup: CDR1 SEHNR, CDR2 FQNEAQ (reference sequence). The V end lost 1 base, the J end lost 1 base, and 14 bases lay between the germline ends. The CDR3 length is 17 residues. The CDR3 sequence is CASSLGATTVSNQPQHF. The CDR3 region has the DNA TGTGCCAGCAGCTTAGGGGCCACAACAGTCAGCAATCAGCCCCAGCATTTT.

J is TRBJ2-5 and V is TRBV5-1; 11 bases map to TRBD2. The CDR3 contains 17 residues. V dropped 6 bases and J dropped 3; count of bases not matched to a gene: 13. Germline loops: CDR1 SGHRS, CDR2 YFSETQ. CDR3: CASNLGLAGGQKETQYF. CDR3 bases: TGCGCCAGCAACCTGGGGCTAGCGGGAGGTCAGAAAGAGACCCAGTACTTC.

As to this clone: The junction differs from germline at one of its ends, possibly a read error. The gene calls are TRBV7-9 and TRBJ1-5; D is possibly TRBD1 (5 bases). There are 16 residues in the CDR3. The germline CDR1 and CDR2 sequences are SEHNR and FQNEAQ (reference sequence). The CDR3 DNA is TGTTCCAGCAGCCCGGGGGGGAGTTATAGCAATCAGCCCCAGCATTTT. Protein product: CSSSPGGSYSNQPQHF.

The chain links TRBV6-1 to TRBJ2-5; TRBD1 matches 8 bases. J was trimmed by 4 bases and V by 4 bases; bases with no gene match: 17. CDR3 size: 18 residues. Germline CDR1 and CDR2: MNHNS and SASEGT. The DNA for the CDR3 is TGTGCCAGCAGTGTAGGTAACTCCCTAGGGACAGGCGCAGAGACCCAGTACTTC. Amino acids: CASSVGNSLGTGAETQYF.

The gene calls are TRBV5-1 and TRBJ1-5, with a possible D match to TRBD1 (6 bases). This CDR3 has 15 amino acids. Germline V gene data show CDR1 as SGHRS and CDR2 as YFSETQ. The V gene lost 0 bases and the J gene lost 3 bases, with 10 bases spanning the gap. The CDR3 DNA reads as TGCGCCAGCAGCTTGGAGGGGGTGGACAATCAGCCCCAGCATTTT. Translated, it gives CASSLEGVDNQPQHF.